A single sample is the source of the 22 T cell receptor beta chains below, sequenced in a study of OX40 agonist ivuxolimab in advanced cancers. Method: immunoSEQ multiplex PCR; TCRdb's copy keeps in-frame clones and lacks some. Counted here are about 73,000 clones, 80% to 90% occurring once; the ten biggest clones make up about 0.53%. Sequencing was performed on CD4+ or CD8+ T cells sorted from blood, taken in a trial of the OX40 agonist ivuxolimab. Receptors were obtained from an adult with an advanced solid tumor such as melanoma, head and neck, liver or kidney cancer.

The J gene is TRBJ2-2, the V gene TRBV7-3; 8 nucleotides align to TRBD2. Germline loops: CDR1 SGHTA, CDR2 FQGTGA. This CDR3 has 13 amino acids. V lost 5 bases, J lost 6 bases, and 2 bases stayed unmatched. CDR3 DNA: TGTGCCAGCAGCCCGGGACTAGCCGGGGAGCTGTTTTTT. Amino acid sequence: CASSPGLAGELFF. Full variable domain (missing parts from reference TRBV7-3 and TRBJ2-2): GAGVSQTPSNKVTEKGKYVELRCDPISGHTALYWYRQSLGQGPEFLIYFQGTGAADDSGLPNDRFFAVRPEGSVSTLKIQRTERGDSAVYLCASSPGLAGELFFGEGSRLTVL.

There are a few counts of this clone. V is TRBV6-1 and J is TRBJ1-2; 8 bases align to TRBD1. Trimming cost V 3 bases and J 8 bases; bases outside gene matches: 8. Germline CDR1 MNHNS, CDR2 SASEGT. The CDR3 extends over 14 amino acids. The CDR3 loop reads CASSEWQGAGGYTF. CDR3 nucleotide sequence: TGTGCCAGCAGTGAGTGGCAGGGGGCGGGCGGCTACACCTTC.

The gene calls are TRBV10-3 and TRBJ1-1; TRBD1 matches 8 bases. Unmatched junction bases numbered 3, after V lost 2 bases and J lost 1 base. The germline CDR1 and CDR2 sequences are ENHRY and SYGVKD. The CDR3 is 15 residues long. The CDR3 bases are TGTGCCATCAGTGAGAAGGGGACAGGGAACACTGAAGCTTTCTTT. The encoded protein is CAISEKGTGNTEAFF.

The gene calls are TRBV2 and TRBJ2-5; TRBD1 aligns across 8 bases. Germline CDR1 and CDR2: SNHLY and FYNNEI. V shed 4 bases and J 5 bases; nucleotides not matched to a gene: 3. This CDR3 comprises 13 residues. In DNA, the CDR3 is TGTGCCAGCAGTGGGACAGGGCCGGAGACCCAGTACTTC. The encoded protein is CASSGTGPETQYF.

CDR3 region: CASSLIVFGDTQYF. The CDR3 DNA follows: TGTGCCAGCAGTTTAATCGTATTTGGGGATACGCAGTATTTT. The V and J genes are TRBV28 and TRBJ2-3, with D hard to call. Germline-derived CDR1 and CDR2 are MDHEN and SYDVKM. The CDR3 runs 14 residues. V was shortened by 2 bases and J by 6 bases, with 12 bases between the two germline ends. The full variable domain, in which reference TRBV28 and TRBJ2-3 provide the parts outside the CDR3, is DVKVTQSSRYLVKRTGEKVFLECVQDMDHENMFWYRQDPGLGLRLIYFSYDVKMKEKGDIPEGYSVSREKKERFSLILESASTNQTSMYLCASSLIVFGDTQYFGPGTRLTVL.

The V gene is TRBV11-2, the J gene TRBJ2-7; D is unresolved. Germline-derived CDR1 and CDR2 are SGHAT and FQNNGV. There are 13 residues in the CDR3. Trimming removed 3 bases from V and 6 bases from J, with 12 bases in between. The chain's CDR3 is CASSLASLSEQYF. Here the CDR3 DNA reads TGTGCCAGCAGCTTGGCCAGTTTAAGCGAGCAGTACTTC.

The CDR3 protein is CASSPRTMNEQFF. The CDR3 DNA reads as TGTGCCAGCAGCCCTAGGACTATGAATGAGCAGTTCTTC. The chain couples TRBV11-3 to TRBJ2-1, with D possibly being TRBD2 (6 bases). With 5 bases removed from V and 7 bases from J, the gap between germline ends came to 12 bases. Germline loops: CDR1 SGHNT, CDR2 YENEEA. The CDR3 sequence is 13 residues long.

The chain employs TRBV7-3 and TRBJ2-3, with a weak D call TRBD1 (5 bases). The CDR3 spans 13 residues. CDR1 SGHTA and CDR2 FQGTGA come from the germline V gene. V was pared by 5 bases and J by 4 bases, with 10 bases between. CDR3 amino acids: CASSGPGSDTQYF. CDR3 coding DNA: TGTGCCAGCAGCGGACCAGGGTCAGATACGCAGTATTTT.

To note about this clone: The germline gene is not matched at one end of the junction; a read error may be the cause. The chain uses TRBV6-5 and TRBJ1-2; D unclear. In germline, CDR1 is MNHEY, CDR2 SVGAGI. This CDR3 spans 11 amino acids. The CDR3 DNA reads as TGTGCCAGCGGATCCTCAGAGGTCCAGGCCTTC. The encoded protein is CASGSSEVQAF.

The DNA for the CDR3 is TGTGCCAGCAGTGAAGGGACAGGATCGGCGGGCTATGGCTACACCTTC. Amino acids: CASSEGTGSAGYGYTF. The chain uses TRBV6-1 and TRBJ1-2, with 7 bases identical to TRBD1. V dropped 1 base and J dropped 4; count of bases not matched to a gene: 9. Germline values: CDR1 MNHNS, CDR2 SASEGT. The CDR3 is 16 amino acids.

This rearrangement joins TRBV14 to TRBJ2-5; TRBD1 might be the D (6 bases). The CDR3 sequence is 16 residues long. The germline V and J ends were trimmed by 2 bases and 4 bases, with 17 bases remaining between them. Germline CDR1 reads SGHDN; CDR2 reads FVKESK. CDR3 amino acids: CASSQRTVTQTETQYF. CDR3 coding DNA: TGTGCCAGCAGCCAAAGGACAGTTACACAGACAGAGACCCAGTACTTC.

The rearrangement joins TRBV6-1 to TRBJ1-6, with D unresolved. Germline lookup yields CDR1 MNHNS and CDR2 SASEGT. Trimming cost V 1 base and J 7 bases, with 11 bases left between them. The CDR3 extends over 15 amino acids. In nucleotides, the CDR3 is TGTGCCAGCAGTGAAGTGGCAGGCTCAAATTCACCCCTCCACTTT. Its translation: CASSEVAGSNSPLHF.

This chain links TRBV5-4 with TRBJ1-3, with a possible D match to TRBD1 (5 bases). Trimming removed 0 bases at V and 0 bases at J, with 10 bases between. Germline V gives CDR1 SGHNT, CDR2 YYREEE (reference sequence). This CDR3 has 16 amino acids. CDR3 amino acids: CASSLGGHRSGNTIYF. In DNA form, the CDR3 reads TGTGCCAGCAGCTTGGGTGGACATCGCTCTGGAAACACCATATATTTT. Filled out from reference TRBV5-4 and TRBJ1-3, the complete variable domain reads ETGVTQSPTHLIKTRGQQVTLRCSSQSGHNTVSWYQQALGQGPQFIFQYYREEENGRGNFPPRFSGLQFPNYSSELNVNALELDDSALYLCASSLGGHRSGNTIYFGEGSWLTVV.

CDR3 sequence: CASSPGGSGRLGAEFF. In nucleotides, the CDR3 is TGTGCCAGCAGTCCTGGGGGTAGCGGGAGGTTAGGGGCGGAGTTCTTC. The chain recombines TRBV28 with TRBJ2-1; TRBD2 matches at 10 bases. The V gene end was trimmed by 5 bases and the J gene end by 14 bases; junction bases not matched to a gene: 18. Germline V gene sequence: CDR1 MDHEN, CDR2 SYDVKM. CDR3 length: 16 residues.

The chain combines TRBV11-3 with TRBJ2-3; 10 positions match TRBD2. The CDR3 length is 14 residues. CDR1 is SGHNT and CDR2 is YENEEA in the germline V gene. With 5 bases clipped from V and 6 bases from J, the junction kept 5 bases outside the gene matches. The CDR3 is CASSASGSADTQYF. Here the CDR3 DNA reads TGTGCCAGCAGCGCTAGCGGGAGCGCTGATACGCAGTATTTT.

The chain combines TRBV5-1 with TRBJ2-2; the match to TRBD1 covers 7 bases. J gave up 5 bases and V 1 base, and 11 bases lay outside the gene matches. The CDR3 runs to 17 residues. Germline CDR1 is SGHRS and CDR2 is YFSETQ. DNA for the CDR3: TGCGCCAGCAGCTTGTGGGTGAACAGGGGATTAACCGGGGAGCTGTTTTTT. The encoded protein is CASSLWVNRGLTGELFF.

CDR3 bases: TGCGCCAGCAGCCAACAGGGGGCGATAATCTCCGAGCAGTACTTC. Translation gives CASSQQGAIISEQYF. The chain couples TRBV4-1 to TRBJ2-7, with 8 bases identical to TRBD1. With V trimmed by 2 bases and J by 6 bases, 9 bases remained unmatched. The CDR3 spans 15 residues. Germline lookup yields CDR1 MGHRA and CDR2 YSYEKL.

This clone was seen a handful of times. This rearrangement joins TRBV2 to TRBJ2-7, with D perhaps matching TRBD1 (5 bases). The V end was cut by 4 bases, the J end by 6 bases, with 19 bases between. Germline V CDR1 and CDR2: SNHLY, FYNNEI. The CDR3 length is 15 residues. The CDR3 loop is CASSVRGSLTSEQYF. Written as DNA, the CDR3 is TGTGCCAGCAGTGTAAGGGGCTCTTTGACTTCCGAGCAGTACTTC.

The CDR3 DNA follows: TGCGCCAGCAGCCAAGAGCGACAGGTCCCCGGGGAGCTGTTTTTT. Translating it yields CASSQERQVPGELFF. V is TRBV4-1 and J is TRBJ2-2; D perhaps matches TRBD1 (6 bases). This CDR3 spans 15 amino acids. With 0 bases removed from V and 6 bases from J, the gap between germline ends came to 11 bases. Germline loops: CDR1 MGHRA, CDR2 YSYEKL.

The chain uses TRBV2 and TRBJ2-1; no definite D call. The length of the CDR3 is 11 residues. Germline CDR1 is SNHLY and CDR2 is FYNNEI. Trimming shortened V by 5 bases and J by 5 bases, and 4 bases separated the two germline ends. The CDR3 DNA sequence: TGTGCCAGCAGTTATCACAATGAGCAGTTCTTC. It yields the protein CASSYHNEQFF.

The J gene is TRBJ2-3, the V gene TRBV28; D ambiguous. The CDR3 spans 12 residues. Trimming stripped 6 bases from V and 2 bases from J, with 6 bases between. Germline CDR1 reads MDHEN; CDR2 reads SYDVKM. As DNA, the CDR3 is TGTGCCAGCAGCCAAGACACAGATACGCAGTATTTT. Protein product: CASSQDTDTQYF.

The chain recombines TRBV2 with TRBJ2-1, with 10 bases that match TRBD1. V was clipped by 7 bases and J by 5 bases; unmatched bases: 5. Germline V lookup: CDR1 SNHLY, CDR2 FYNNEI. This CDR3 is 14 amino acids long. Written as DNA, the CDR3 is TGTGCCAGCACGACAGGGGGCATCAACAATGAGCAGTTCTTC. It yields the protein CASTTGGINNEQFF.